This note documents a single TCR beta chain sequence. V was pared by 7 bases and J by 5 bases, with 14 bases between. The CDR3 is 12 amino acids. CDR1 is SQVTM, CDR2 ANQGSEA, per germline. In the original workflow: Nucleated cell number was recorded as an estimate derived from reference gene primer amplification. Assay: immunoSEQ multiplex PCR; the TCRdb copy retains only in-frame clones and omits some. V and J calls plus clone size are reproduced from that table; the DNA served to infer D and trimming. The repertoire consists of tens of thousands of clones, with about nine tenths occurring once and the leading ten covering 0.85% to 1.2%. This record comes from a study of blood T cell repertoires in COVID-19. Study-level information: Donors in the United States, Italy and Spain gave samples during acute or convalescent COVID-19. In each case, the material was cDNA or gDNA derived from T cells, B-cell-depleted T cells, or PBMCs.

The receptor comes from a human donor in a cohort sampled during active COVID-19. This chain connects TRBV29-1 to TRBJ2-5, with D tentatively TRBD2 (5 bases). The specimen was peripheral blood. CDR3 nucleotides: TGCAGCGGACGGAGAGGGAGCGAGACCCAGTACTTC. This translates into CSGRRGSETQYF.